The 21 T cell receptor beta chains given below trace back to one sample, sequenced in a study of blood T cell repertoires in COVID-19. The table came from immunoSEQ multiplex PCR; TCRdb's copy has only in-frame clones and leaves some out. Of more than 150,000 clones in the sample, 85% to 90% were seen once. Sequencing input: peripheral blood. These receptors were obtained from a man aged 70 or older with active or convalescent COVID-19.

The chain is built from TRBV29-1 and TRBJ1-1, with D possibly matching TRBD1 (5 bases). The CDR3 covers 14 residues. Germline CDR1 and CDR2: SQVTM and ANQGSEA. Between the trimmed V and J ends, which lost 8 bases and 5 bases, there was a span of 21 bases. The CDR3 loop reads CSFTSARVGTEAFF. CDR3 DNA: TGCAGCTTCACCTCCGCCAGGGTAGGTACTGAAGCTTTCTTT. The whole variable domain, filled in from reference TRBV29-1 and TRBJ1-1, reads SAVISQKPSRDICQRGTSLTIQCQVDSQVTMMFWYRQQPGQSLTLIATANQGSEATYESGFVIDKFPISRPNLTFSTLTVSNMSPEDSSIYLCSFTSARVGTEAFFGQGTRLTVV.

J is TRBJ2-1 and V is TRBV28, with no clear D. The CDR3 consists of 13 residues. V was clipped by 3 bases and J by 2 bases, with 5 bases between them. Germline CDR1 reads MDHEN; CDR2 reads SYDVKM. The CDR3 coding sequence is TGTGCCAGCAGTTTTAACACCTACAATGAGCAGTTCTTC. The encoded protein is CASSFNTYNEQFF.

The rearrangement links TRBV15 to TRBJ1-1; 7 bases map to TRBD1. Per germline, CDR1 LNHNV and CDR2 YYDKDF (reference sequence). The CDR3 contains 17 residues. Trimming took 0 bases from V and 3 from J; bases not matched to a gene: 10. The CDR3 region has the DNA TGTGCCACCAGCAGAGACCAACGACAGGGCTGGGACACTGAAGCTTTCTTT. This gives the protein CATSRDQRQGWDTEAFF.

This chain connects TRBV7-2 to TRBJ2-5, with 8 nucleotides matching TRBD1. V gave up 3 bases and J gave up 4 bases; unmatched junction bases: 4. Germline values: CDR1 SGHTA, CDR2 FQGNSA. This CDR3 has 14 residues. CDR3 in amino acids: CASSFLTGGETQYF. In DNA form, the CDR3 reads TGTGCCAGCAGCTTCCTAACAGGGGGAGAGACCCAGTACTTC.

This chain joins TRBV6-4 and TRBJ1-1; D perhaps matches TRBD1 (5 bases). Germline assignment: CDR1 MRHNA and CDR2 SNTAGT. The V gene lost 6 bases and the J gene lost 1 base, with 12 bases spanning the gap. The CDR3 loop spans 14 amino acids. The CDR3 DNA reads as TGTGCCAGCAGACAGGACATAAGGAACACTGAAGCTTTCTTT. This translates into CASRQDIRNTEAFF.

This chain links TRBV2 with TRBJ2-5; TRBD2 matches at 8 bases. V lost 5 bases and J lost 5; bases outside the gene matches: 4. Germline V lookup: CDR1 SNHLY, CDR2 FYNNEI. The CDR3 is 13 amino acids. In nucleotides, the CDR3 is TGTGCCAGCAGTCCGACTAGCGTTGAGACCCAGTACTTC. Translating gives CASSPTSVETQYF. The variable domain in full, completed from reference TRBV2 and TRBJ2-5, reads EPEVTQTPSHQVTQMGQEVILRCVPISNHLYFYWYRQILGQKVEFLVSFYNNEISEKSEIFDDQFSVERPDGSNFTLKIRSTKLEDSAMYFCASSPTSVETQYFGPGTRLLVL.

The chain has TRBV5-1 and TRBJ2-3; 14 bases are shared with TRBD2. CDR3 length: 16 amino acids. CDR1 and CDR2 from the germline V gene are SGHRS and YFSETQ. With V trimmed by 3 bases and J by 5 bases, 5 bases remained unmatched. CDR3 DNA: TGCGCCAGCAGCTCTCTGACTAGCGGGAGGGGAGATACGCAGTATTTT. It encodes CASSSLTSGRGDTQYF.

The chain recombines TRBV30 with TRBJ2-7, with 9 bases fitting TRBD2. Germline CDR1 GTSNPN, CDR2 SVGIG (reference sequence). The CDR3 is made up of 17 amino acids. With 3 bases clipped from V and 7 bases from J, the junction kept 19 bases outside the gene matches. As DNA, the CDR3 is TGTGCCTGGAGAGGGGCTAGCGGGATAGGGGTCGGGGTTGAGCAGTACTTC. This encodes CAWRGASGIGVGVEQYF.

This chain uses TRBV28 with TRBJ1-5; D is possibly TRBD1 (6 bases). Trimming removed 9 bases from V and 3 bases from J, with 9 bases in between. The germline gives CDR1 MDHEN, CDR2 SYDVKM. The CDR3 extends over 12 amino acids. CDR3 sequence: CASTGNNQPQHF. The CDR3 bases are TGTGCCAGTACAGGGAACAATCAGCCCCAGCATTTT.

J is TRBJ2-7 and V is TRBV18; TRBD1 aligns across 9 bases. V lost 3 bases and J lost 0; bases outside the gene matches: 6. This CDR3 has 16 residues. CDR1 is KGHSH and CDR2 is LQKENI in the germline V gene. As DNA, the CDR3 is TGTGCCAGCTCACCTTGGGACAGGGAGGACTCCTACGAGCAGTACTTC. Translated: CASSPWDREDSYEQYF.

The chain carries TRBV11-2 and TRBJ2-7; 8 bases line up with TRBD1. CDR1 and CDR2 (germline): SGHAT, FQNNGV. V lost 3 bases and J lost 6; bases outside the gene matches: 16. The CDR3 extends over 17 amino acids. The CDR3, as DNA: TGTGCCAGCAGCTTGGCAACCGGGACAGGCTCTCCTAGCGAGCAGTACTTC. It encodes CASSLATGTGSPSEQYF.

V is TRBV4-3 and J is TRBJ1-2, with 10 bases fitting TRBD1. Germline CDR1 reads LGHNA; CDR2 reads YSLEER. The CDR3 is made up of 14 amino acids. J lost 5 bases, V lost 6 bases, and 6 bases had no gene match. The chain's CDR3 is CASRSGTGAYGYTF. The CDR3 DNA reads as TGCGCCAGCAGGTCCGGGACAGGGGCGTATGGCTACACCTTC.

The CDR3 bases are TGTGCCAGCAGCTTAGGTCCGGTGAACACTGAAGCTTTCTTT. Its translation is CASSLGPVNTEAFF. V usage is TRBV11-2 and J usage is TRBJ1-1; D gene unclear. The CDR3 runs 14 residues. CDR1 is SGHAT and CDR2 is FQNNGV in the germline V gene. V was cut by 1 base and J by 0 bases, with 6 bases left in between.

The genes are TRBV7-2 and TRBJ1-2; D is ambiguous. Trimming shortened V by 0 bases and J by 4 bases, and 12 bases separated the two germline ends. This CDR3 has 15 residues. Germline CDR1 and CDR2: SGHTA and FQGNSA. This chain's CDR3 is CASSLASGAPYGYTF. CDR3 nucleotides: TGTGCCAGCAGCTTAGCTTCGGGAGCCCCCTATGGCTACACCTTC.

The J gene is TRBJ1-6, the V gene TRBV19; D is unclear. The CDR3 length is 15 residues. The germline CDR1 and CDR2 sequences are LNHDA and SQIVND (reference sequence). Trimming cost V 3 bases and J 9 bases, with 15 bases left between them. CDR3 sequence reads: CASSISSGFGSPLHF. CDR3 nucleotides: TGTGCCAGTAGTATTAGTTCAGGCTTCGGTTCACCCCTCCACTTT.

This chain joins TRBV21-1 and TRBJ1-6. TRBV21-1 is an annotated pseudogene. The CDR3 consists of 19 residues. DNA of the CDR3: TGTGCCAGCAGCAAAGCGAGCGGGGGAGGTCGCTCCTATAATTCACCCCTCCACTTT. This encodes CASSKASGGGRSYNSPLHF.

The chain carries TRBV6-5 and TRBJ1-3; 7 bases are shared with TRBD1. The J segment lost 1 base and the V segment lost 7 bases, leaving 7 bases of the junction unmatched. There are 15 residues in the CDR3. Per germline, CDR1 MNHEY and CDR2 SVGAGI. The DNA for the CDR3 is TGTGCCAGCAACGAAGGGACAGCGTCTGGAAACACCATATATTTT. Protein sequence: CASNEGTASGNTIYF.

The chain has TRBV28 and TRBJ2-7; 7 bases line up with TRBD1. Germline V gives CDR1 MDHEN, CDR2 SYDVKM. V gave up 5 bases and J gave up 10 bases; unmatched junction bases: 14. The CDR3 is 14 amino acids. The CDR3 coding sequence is TGTGCCAGCAGTCCGCCGGACAGGCTTACGAAACAGTACTTC. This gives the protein CASSPPDRLTKQYF. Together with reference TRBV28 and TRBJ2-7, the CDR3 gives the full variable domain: DVKVTQSSRYLVKRTGEKVFLECVQDMDHENMFWYRQDPGLGLRLIYFSYDVKMKEKGDIPEGYSVSREKKERFSLILESASTNQTSMYLCASSPPDRLTKQYFGPGTRLTVT.

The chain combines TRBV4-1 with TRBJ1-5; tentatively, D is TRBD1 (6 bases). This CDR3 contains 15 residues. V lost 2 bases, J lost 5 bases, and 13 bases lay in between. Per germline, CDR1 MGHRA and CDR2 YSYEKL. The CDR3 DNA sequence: TGCGCCAGCAGCCAATCTACAGGGATTGATCAGCCCCAGCATTTT. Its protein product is CASSQSTGIDQPQHF.

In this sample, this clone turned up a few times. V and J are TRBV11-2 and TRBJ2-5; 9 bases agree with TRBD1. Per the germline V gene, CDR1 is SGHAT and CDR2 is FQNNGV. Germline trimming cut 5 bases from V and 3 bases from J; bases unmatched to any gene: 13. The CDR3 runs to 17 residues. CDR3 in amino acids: CASSNTPGQGREETQYF. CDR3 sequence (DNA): TGTGCCAGCAGCAATACGCCGGGACAGGGACGAGAAGAGACCCAGTACTTC.

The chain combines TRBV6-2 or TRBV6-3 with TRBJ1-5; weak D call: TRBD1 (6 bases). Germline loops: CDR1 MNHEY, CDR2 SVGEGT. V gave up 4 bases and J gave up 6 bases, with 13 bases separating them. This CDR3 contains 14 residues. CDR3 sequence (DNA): TGTGCCAGCAGTTGGCCGGGAGGGGGTCAGCCCCAGCATTTT. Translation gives CASSWPGGGQPQHF.